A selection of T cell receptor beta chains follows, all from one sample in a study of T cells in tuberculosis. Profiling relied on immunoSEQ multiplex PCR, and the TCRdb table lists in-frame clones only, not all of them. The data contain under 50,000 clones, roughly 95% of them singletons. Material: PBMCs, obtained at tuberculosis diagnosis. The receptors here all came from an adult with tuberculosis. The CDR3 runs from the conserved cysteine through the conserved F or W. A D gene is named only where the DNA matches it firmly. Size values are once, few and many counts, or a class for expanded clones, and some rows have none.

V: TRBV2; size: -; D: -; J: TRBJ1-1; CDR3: CASSEERTEAFF; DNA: TGTGCCAGCAGTGAGGAGCGCACTGAAGCTTTCTTT
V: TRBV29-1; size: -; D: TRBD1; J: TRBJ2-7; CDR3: CSVEGETGAEQYF; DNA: TGCAGCGTTGAAGGCGAGACAGGGGCCGAGCAGTACTTC
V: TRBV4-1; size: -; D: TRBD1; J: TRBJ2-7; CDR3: CASSRIQGEYYEQYF; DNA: TGCGCCAGCAGCCGTATTCAGGGGGAATACTACGAGCAGTACTTC
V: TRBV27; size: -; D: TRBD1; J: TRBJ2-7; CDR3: CASRGIGTGPFHEYF; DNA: TGTGCCAGCAGGGGAATAGGGACAGGGCCCTTTCACGAATACTTC
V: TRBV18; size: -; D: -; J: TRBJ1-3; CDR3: CASSPPGDTIYF; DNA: TGTGCCAGCTCACCACCGGGAGACACCATATATTTT
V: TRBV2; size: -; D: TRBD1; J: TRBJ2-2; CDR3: CASSEEGARTGELFF; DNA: TGTGCCAGCAGTGAAGAGGGGGCAAGAACCGGGGAGCTGTTTTTT
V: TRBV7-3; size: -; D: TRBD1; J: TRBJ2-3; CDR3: CASSRTGGTDTQYF; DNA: TGTGCCAGCAGCAGGACAGGGGGCACAGATACGCAGTATTTT
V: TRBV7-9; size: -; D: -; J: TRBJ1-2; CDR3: CASSLDVLGQLMNYGYTF; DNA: TGTGCCAGCAGCTTAGATGTATTGGGGCAGCTTATGAACTATGGCTACACCTTC
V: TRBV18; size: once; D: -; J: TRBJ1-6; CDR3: CASSEQGPNNSPLHF; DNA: TGTGCCAGCTCAGAACAGGGACCGAATAATTCACCCCTCCACTTT
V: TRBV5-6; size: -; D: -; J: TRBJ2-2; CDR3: CASSPGGTGELFF; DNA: TGTGCCAGCAGCCCGGGTGGCACCGGGGAGCTGTTTTTT
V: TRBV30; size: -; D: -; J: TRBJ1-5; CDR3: CAWSPGGSNQPQHF; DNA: TGTGCCTGGAGCCCGGGGGGGAGCAATCAGCCCCAGCATTTT
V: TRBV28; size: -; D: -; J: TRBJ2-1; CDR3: CASSPAGDYNEQFF; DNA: TGTGCCAGCAGTCCCGCAGGGGACTACAATGAGCAGTTCTTC
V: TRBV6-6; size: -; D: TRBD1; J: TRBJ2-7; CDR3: CASGQGAGEQYF; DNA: TGTGCCAGCGGACAGGGGGCAGGGGAGCAGTACTTC
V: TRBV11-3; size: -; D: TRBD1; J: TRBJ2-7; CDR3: CASSLDLTGLYEQYF; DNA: TGTGCCAGCAGCTTAGACTTGACAGGGTTGTACGAGCAGTACTTC
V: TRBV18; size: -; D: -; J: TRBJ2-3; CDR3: CASSPPEKEADTQYF; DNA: TGTGCCAGCTCACCGCCAGAAAAGGAGGCAGATACGCAGTATTTT
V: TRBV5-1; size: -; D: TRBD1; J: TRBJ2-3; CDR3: CASHAVQGAYGDTQYF; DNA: TGCGCCAGCCATGCGGTGCAGGGGGCTTATGGAGATACGCAGTATTTT
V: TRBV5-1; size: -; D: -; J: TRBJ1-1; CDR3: CASSPTGPGAEAFF; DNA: TGCGCCAGCAGCCCCACAGGTCCTGGAGCTGAAGCTTTCTTT
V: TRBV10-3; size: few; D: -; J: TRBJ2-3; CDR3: CAISLNTDTQYF; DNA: TGTGCCATCAGCCTTAACACAGATACGCAGTATTTT
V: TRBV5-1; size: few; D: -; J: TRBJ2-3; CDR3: CASSLARGTDTQYF; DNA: TGCGCCAGCAGCTTGGCGCGGGGCACAGATACGCAGTATTTT
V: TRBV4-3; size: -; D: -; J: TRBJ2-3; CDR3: CASSRSERVADTQYF; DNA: TGCGCCAGCAGCCGATCGGAGAGGGTGGCAGATACGCAGTATTTT
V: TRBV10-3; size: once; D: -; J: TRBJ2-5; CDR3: CAISASRRETQYF; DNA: TGTGCCATCAGTGCGTCCCGGAGGGAGACCCAGTACTTC
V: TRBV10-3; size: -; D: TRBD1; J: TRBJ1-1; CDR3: CAISEGDRANTEAFF; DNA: TGTGCCATCAGTGAGGGGGACAGGGCGAACACTGAAGCTTTCTTT
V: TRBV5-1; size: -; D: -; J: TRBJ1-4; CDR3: CASSLPQGDNEKLFF; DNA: TGCGCCAGCAGCTTGCCACAGGGAGATAATGAAAAACTGTTTTTT
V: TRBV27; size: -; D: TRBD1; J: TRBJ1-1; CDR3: CASSSHELGTARRKAFF; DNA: TGTGCCAGCAGTTCCCACGAGCTCGGGACAGCCCGTAGAAAAGCTTTCTTT
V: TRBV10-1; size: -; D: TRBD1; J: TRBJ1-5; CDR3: CASSESENSDRAAQPQHF; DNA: TGCGCCAGCAGTGAGTCAGAAAACTCTGACAGGGCGGCTCAGCCCCAGCATTTT
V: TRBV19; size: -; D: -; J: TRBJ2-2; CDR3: CATRQGWDFGELFF; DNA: TGTGCCACCAGACAGGGATGGGACTTCGGGGAGCTGTTTTTT
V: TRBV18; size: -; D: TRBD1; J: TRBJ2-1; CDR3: CASSPWTGGGTYNEQFF; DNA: TGTGCCAGCTCACCCTGGACAGGGGGAGGTACATACAATGAGCAGTTCTTC
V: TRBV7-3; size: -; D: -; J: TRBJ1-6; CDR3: CASSSSGGPLHF; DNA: TGTGCCAGCAGCTCAAGCGGGGGTCCCCTCCACTTT
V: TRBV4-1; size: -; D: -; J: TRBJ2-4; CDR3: CASSQDLITGNIQYF; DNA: TGCGCCAGCAGCCAAGATTTAATAACGGGAAACATTCAGTACTTC
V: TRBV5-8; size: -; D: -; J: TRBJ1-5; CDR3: CASSLVYGVINQPQHF; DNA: TGTGCCAGCAGCTTGGTTTATGGAGTCATAAATCAGCCCCAGCATTTT
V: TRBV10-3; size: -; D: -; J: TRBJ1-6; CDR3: CAIQGSNSPLHF; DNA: TGTGCCATACAGGGAAGCAATTCACCCCTCCACTTT
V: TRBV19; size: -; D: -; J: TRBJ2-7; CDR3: CASSSTGLLAYEQYF; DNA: TGTGCCAGTAGTTCTACAGGCCTACTCGCCTACGAGCAGTACTTC
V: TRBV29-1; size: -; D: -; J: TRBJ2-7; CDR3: CSVGRGGIYEQYF; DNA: TGCAGCGTGGGGAGGGGGGGAATCTACGAGCAGTACTTC
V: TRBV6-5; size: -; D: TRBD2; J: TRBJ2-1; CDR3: CASRAGTRPYNEQFF; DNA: TGTGCCAGCAGAGCCGGGACTAGACCCTACAATGAGCAGTTCTTC
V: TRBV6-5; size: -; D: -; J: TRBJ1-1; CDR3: CASSFVRGDTEAFF; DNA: TGTGCCAGCAGTTTTGTTCGGGGGGACACTGAAGCTTTCTTT
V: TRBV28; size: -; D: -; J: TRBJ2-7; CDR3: CASSSRSQGYEQYF; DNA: TGTGCCAGCAGTTCAAGAAGCCAGGGTTACGAGCAGTACTTC
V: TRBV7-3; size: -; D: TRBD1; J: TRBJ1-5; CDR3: CASSPRQGYSNQPQHF; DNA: TGTGCCAGCAGCCCCCGACAGGGGTATAGCAATCAGCCCCAGCATTTT
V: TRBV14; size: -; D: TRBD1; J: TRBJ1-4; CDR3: CASSPLGQGAFGTNEKLFF; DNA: TGTGCCAGCAGCCCCCTGGGGCAGGGGGCTTTTGGAACTAATGAAAAACTGTTTTTT
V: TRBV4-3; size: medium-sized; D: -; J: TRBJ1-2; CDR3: CASSQEALGIFDGYTF; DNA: TGCGCCAGCAGCCAAGAAGCCCTCGGGATATTTGACGGCTACACCTTC
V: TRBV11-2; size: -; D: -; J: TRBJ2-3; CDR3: CASRRARGVGGTTDTQYF; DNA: TGTGCCAGCAGACGAGCACGGGGTGTTGGAGGGACGACAGATACGCAGTATTTT
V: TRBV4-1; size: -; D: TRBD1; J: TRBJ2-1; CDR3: CASSQEGRTGDEQFF; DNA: TGCGCCAGCAGCCAAGAGGGCAGGACAGGGGATGAGCAGTTCTTC
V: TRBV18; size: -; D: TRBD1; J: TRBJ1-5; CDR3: CASSPTQGALGQPQHF; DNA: TGTGCCAGCTCACCGACACAGGGGGCACTTGGGCAGCCCCAGCATTTT
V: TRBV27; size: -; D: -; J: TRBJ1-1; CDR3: CASSLQSGTEAFF; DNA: TGTGCCAGCAGTCTCCAGTCCGGGACTGAAGCTTTCTTT
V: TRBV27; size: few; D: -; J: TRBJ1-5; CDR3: CASSSRNSNQPQHF; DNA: TGTGCCAGCAGTTCCAGAAATAGCAATCAGCCCCAGCATTTT
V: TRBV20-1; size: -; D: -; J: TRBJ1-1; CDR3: CSAYRDTEAFF; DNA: TGCAGTGCGTACAGAGACACTGAAGCTTTCTTT
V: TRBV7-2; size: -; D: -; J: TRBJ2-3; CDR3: CASSFLGGDTDTQYF; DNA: TGTGCCAGCAGCTTCTTGGGCGGGGACACAGATACGCAGTATTTT
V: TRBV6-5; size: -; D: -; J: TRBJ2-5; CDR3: CASRPGQKETQYF; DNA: TGTGCCAGCAGACCGGGACAAAAAGAGACCCAGTACTTC